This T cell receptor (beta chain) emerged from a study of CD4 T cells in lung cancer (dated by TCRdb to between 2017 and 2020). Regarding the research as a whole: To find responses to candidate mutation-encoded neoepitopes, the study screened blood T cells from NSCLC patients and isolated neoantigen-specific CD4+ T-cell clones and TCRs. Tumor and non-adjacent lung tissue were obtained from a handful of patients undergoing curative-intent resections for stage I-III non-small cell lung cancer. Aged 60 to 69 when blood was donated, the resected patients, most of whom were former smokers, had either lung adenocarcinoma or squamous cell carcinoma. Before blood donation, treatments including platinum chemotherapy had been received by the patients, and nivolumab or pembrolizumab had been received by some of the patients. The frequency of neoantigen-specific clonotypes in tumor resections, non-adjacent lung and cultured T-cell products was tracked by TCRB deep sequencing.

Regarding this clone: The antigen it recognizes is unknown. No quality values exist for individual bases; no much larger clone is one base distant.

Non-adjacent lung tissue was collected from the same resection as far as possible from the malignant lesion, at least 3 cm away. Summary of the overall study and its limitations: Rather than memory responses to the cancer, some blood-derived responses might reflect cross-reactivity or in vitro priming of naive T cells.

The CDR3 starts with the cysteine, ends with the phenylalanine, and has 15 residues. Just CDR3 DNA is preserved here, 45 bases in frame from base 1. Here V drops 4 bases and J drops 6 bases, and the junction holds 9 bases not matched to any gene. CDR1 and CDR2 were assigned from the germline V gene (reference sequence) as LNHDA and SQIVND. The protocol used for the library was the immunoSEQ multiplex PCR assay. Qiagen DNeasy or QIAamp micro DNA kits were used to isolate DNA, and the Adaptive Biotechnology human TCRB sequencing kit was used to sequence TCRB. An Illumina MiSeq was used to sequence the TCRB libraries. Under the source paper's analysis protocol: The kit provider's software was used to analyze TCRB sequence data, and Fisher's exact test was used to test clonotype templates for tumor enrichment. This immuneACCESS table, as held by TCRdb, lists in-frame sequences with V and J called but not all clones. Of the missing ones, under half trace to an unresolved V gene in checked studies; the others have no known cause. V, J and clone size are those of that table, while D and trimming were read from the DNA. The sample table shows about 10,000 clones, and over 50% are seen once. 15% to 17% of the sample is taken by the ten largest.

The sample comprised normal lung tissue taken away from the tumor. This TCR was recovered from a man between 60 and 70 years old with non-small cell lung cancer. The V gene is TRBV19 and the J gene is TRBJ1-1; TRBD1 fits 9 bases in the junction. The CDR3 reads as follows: CASSNRGRVYPEAFF. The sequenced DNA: TGTGCCAGTAGTAACAGGGGGCGCGTCTATCCTGAAGCTTTCTTT.